Listed below are T cell receptor beta chains from one sample, sequenced in a study of cytomegalovirus exposure and HLA in healthy donors. Sequencing used immunoSEQ multiplex PCR; TCRdb keeps in-frame clones, though not all of them. Here the sample spans about 98,000 clones, approximately 88% being singletons. Sample: PBMCs. These receptors were taken from a woman in her twenties or thirties in good health and CMV-seronegative. Each CDR3 is given with its conserved first and last residue. Each record gives: clone size, V gene, J gene, D gene, CDR3 DNA, CDR3 protein. A D gene is named only where the DNA matches it firmly. Size tells how often a clone was seen (once, few, many) or the class of an expanded clone, and some rows leave it out.

>.|TRBV27|TRBJ2-7|TRBD1
TGTGCCAGCAGTTGGACAGGGGCCGAAACCTCCTACGAGCAGTACTTC
CASSWTGAETSYEQYF
>.|TRBV4-2|TRBJ2-7|.
TGTGCCAGCAGCCTCACAGGCGTTGGAGTCGAGCAGTACTTC
CASSLTGVGVEQYF
>once|TRBV7-2|TRBJ1-3|TRBD1
TGTGCCAGCAGCTTAGACAGGGGGCGAAACACCATATATTTT
CASSLDRGRNTIYF
>.|TRBV19|TRBJ1-5|.
TGTGCCAGTAGTATAGACGCGGGCGGGGGTCAGCCCCAGCATTTT
CASSIDAGGGQPQHF
>.|TRBV28|TRBJ1-4|TRBD1
TGTGCCAGCAGGTGGACAGGGGCTACTAATGAAAAACTGTTTTTT
CASRWTGATNEKLFF
>.|TRBV7-9|TRBJ2-3|.
TGTGCCAGCAGCTTACCAGGGGCAGATACGCAGTATTTT
CASSLPGADTQYF
>.|TRBV6-5|TRBJ1-5|.
TGTGCCAGCACCGGGGGGGGGAACCAGCCCCAGCATTTT
CASTGGGNQPQHF
>.|TRBV29-1|TRBJ1-1|TRBD1
TGCAGCGTTGGCGGGGGGACAGGGGGTAGAGCTTTCTTT
CSVGGGTGGRAFF
>.|TRBV4-2|TRBJ2-4|TRBD2
TGTGCCAGCAGCCTCCGGGCGGGGGTGGCCAAAAACATTCAGTACTTC
CASSLRAGVAKNIQYF
>.|TRBV5-1|TRBJ2-5|.
TGCGCCAGCAGGGAGGGGCCGGGGTCCCAGTACTTC
CASREGPGSQYF
>.|TRBV7-2|TRBJ2-1|TRBD2
TGTGCCAGCAGCTCCCGAGCTAGCGGGACCCACAATGAGCAGTTCTTC
CASSSRASGTHNEQFF
>.|TRBV28|TRBJ1-2|.
TGTGCCAGCAGTAAAGGAGGGGCGCGGGGCTACACCTTC
CASSKGGARGYTF
>.|TRBV6-6|TRBJ1-2|.
TGTGCCAGCAGTTACGCGCAGGGTAGTAACTATGGCTACACCTTC
CASSYAQGSNYGYTF
>.|TRBV5-1|TRBJ2-1|TRBD2
TGCGCCAGCAGCTTGGAGCTAGCGGGAAGCTCCTACAATGAGCAGTTCTTC
CASSLELAGSSYNEQFF
>.|TRBV4-1|TRBJ1-4|.
TGCGCCAGCAGCCAAACCGGACTCAGCGAAAAACTGTTTTTT
CASSQTGLSEKLFF
>.|TRBV5-1|TRBJ1-2|TRBD1
TGCGCCAGCAGCTTGAGAGACAGGGGGACAGCTAACTATGGCTACACCTTC
CASSLRDRGTANYGYTF
>.|TRBV2|TRBJ2-1|.
TGTGCCAGCAGAACGACAGGTGAGCAGTTCTTC
CASRTTGEQFF
>.|TRBV27|TRBJ2-1|.
TGTGCCAGCAGTTTAGAGCGCTGGAGCTCCTACAATGAGCAGTTCTTC
CASSLERWSSYNEQFF
>.|TRBV11-1|TRBJ2-2|TRBD1
TGTGCCAGCAGCCGTACCGGGACAGCGAACACCGGGGAGCTGTTTTTT
CASSRTGTANTGELFF
>.|TRBV7-9|TRBJ2-2|.
TGTGCCGGCACCGCAGGGTACACCGGGGAGCTGTTTTTT
CAGTAGYTGELFF
>.|TRBV19|TRBJ1-2|TRBD1
TGTGCCAGTAGTATGGATCAGAGGGGGCTTAACTATGGCTACACCTTC
CASSMDQRGLNYGYTF
>.|TRBV5-6|TRBJ2-3|TRBD2
TGTGCCAGCAGCTTTCTAGCGGGAGAGGCAGATACGCAGTATTTT
CASSFLAGEADTQYF
>.|TRBV15|TRBJ2-2|TRBD1
TGTGCCACCAGCATGGGACAGCACACCGGGGAGCTGTTTTTT
CATSMGQHTGELFF
>.|TRBV7-9|TRBJ2-3|TRBD2
TGTGCCAGCAGCTGGGGAGGGTTGAAAGATACGCAGTATTTT
CASSWGGLKDTQYF
>.|TRBV5-1|TRBJ2-1|.
TGCGCCAGCAGCTACGAGGGGGAGAGGAGGAATGAGCAGTTCTTC
CASSYEGERRNEQFF
>.|TRBV7-9|TRBJ2-3|.
TGTGCCAGCAGCTTAGGTTTTCCGGATACGCAGTATTTT
CASSLGFPDTQYF
>.|TRBV7-2|TRBJ2-7|TRBD1
TGTGCCAGCAGCTTAGCTTGGCAGGGGGAATACGAGCAGTACTTC
CASSLAWQGEYEQYF
>few|TRBV29-1|TRBJ2-7|TRBD1
TGCAGCGCAGGGACAGGGGGCTCCTACGAGCAGTACTTC
CSAGTGGSYEQYF
>.|TRBV5-1|TRBJ2-3|TRBD2
TGCGCCAGCAGCCCGGGACTAGCGGGAGGCACAGATACGCAGTATTTT
CASSPGLAGGTDTQYF
>.|TRBV5-8|TRBJ1-6|.
TGTGCCAGCAGCTTGGTCAGGGGTGGAAATTCACCCCTCCACTTT
CASSLVRGGNSPLHF
>.|TRBV5-1|TRBJ2-3|.
TGCGCCAGCACCATTCTAGCCGACACAGATACGCAGTATTTT
CASTILADTDTQYF
>.|TRBV5-4|TRBJ2-1|TRBD2
TGTGCCAGCAGCTTGGGACTAGCGGGAGTAGGAGGGGTCAATGAGCAGTTCTTC
CASSLGLAGVGGVNEQFF
>.|TRBV4-3|TRBJ1-2|.
TGCGCCAGCAGCCAAGAGCTCTCTACAGCCTATGGCTACACCTTC
CASSQELSTAYGYTF
>.|TRBV7-9|TRBJ1-6|.
TGTGCCAGCAGTCGGCGTACGGTGGGGGGTTCACCCCTCCACTTT
CASSRRTVGGSPLHF
>few|TRBV11-3|TRBJ2-3|.
TGTGCCAGCAGCTTAGTGGGAGGTACGCAGTATTTT
CASSLVGGTQYF
>.|TRBV7-7|TRBJ1-5|.
TGTGCCAGCAGCTTAGATCCTTATCAGCCCCAGCATTTT
CASSLDPYQPQHF
>few|TRBV19|TRBJ1-2|TRBD1
TGTGCCAGTAGTATGAGGGGGCGGAAGTATGGCTACACCTTC
CASSMRGRKYGYTF
>.|TRBV2|TRBJ2-2|TRBD2
TGTGCCAGCAGTGAGGGGACTAGAGCCGGGGAGCTGTTTTTT
CASSEGTRAGELFF
>.|TRBV4-1|TRBJ2-1|TRBD2
TGCGCCAGCAGCCAAGCAAGACTAGCAGGCTACAATGAGCAGTTCTTC
CASSQARLAGYNEQFF
>.|TRBV29-1|TRBJ2-6|.
TGCAGCGTTTACGGAGACTCTGGGGCCAACGTCCTGACTTTC
CSVYGDSGANVLTF
>.|TRBV6-1|TRBJ2-7|.
TGTGCCAGCAGTGAAGGGACAACAAACGAGCAGTACTTC
CASSEGTTNEQYF